Described below is a single TCR beta chain sequence and its context. The data were taken from a study of blood T cell repertoires in COVID-19. The data were produced by immunoSEQ multiplex PCR, yet TCRdb's version contains in-frame clones alone and is incomplete. The repertoire holds 92,000 or so clones, with approximately 75% as singletons. Trimming pared 4 bases from V and 9 bases from J, leaving 10 bases between. Looked up from germline, CDR1 is MGHDK and CDR2 is SYGVNS. This CDR3 region has 12 residues. The specimen was peripheral blood. This chain joins TRBV25-1 and TRBJ1-3, with D unresolved. The clonotype was recovered from a woman aged 80 or over with acute or convalescent COVID-19. CDR3 sequence reads: CASSVGPGTIYF. CDR3 nucleotides: TGTGCCAGCAGTGTAGGTCCGGGCACCATATATTTT.